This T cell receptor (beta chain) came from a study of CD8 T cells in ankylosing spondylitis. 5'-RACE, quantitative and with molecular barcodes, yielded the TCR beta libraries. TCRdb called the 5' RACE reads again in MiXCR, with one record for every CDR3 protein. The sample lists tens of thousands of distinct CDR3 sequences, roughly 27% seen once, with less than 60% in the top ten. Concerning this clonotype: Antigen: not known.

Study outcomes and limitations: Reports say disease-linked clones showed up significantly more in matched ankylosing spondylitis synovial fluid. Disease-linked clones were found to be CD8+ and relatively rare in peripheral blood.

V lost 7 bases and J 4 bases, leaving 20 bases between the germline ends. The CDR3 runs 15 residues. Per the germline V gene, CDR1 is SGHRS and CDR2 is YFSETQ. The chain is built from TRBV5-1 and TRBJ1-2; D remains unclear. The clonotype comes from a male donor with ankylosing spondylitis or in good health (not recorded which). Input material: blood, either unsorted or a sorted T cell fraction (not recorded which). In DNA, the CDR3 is TGCGCCAGCTCGGTCACCCGGACGGGCCTCTATGGCTACACCTTC. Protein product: CASSVTRTGLYGYTF.